Listed here is a single T cell receptor (beta chain). This sample is part of a study of T cell changes during pregnancy in multiple sclerosis. Clones were sequenced by immunoSEQ multiplex PCR, and TCRdb holds only the in-frame ones, with some missing. Of tens of thousands of clones listed, approximately 92% were seen once; the top ten hold 0.9% to 1.2%. The germline V gene encodes CDR1 MNHNS and CDR2 SASEGT. The CDR3 is 15 amino acids. The ends lost 2 bases at V and 0 bases at J; junction bases unmatched: 4. The source was peripheral blood, collected in the first trimester of pregnancy. V is TRBV6-1 and J is TRBJ2-7; the match to TRBD1 covers 7 bases. The sequence was collected from a female donor with multiple sclerosis, enrolled in a pregnancy study. Here the CDR3 reads CASSESGDSSYEQYF. The DNA of the CDR3 is TGTGCCAGCAGTGAATCCGGGGACAGCTCCTACGAGCAGTACTTC.